Shown below are 11 T cell receptor beta chains from a single sample sequenced in a study of vaccination and CD4 T cells after COVID-19. Their specific antigens are unknown. As for time point: late sampling 161 to 241 days after vaccination in a few convalescent patients. Described treatment: 10-day PBMC culture with coronavirus spike peptide pools or control peptides (ViraFEST assay). Cultured CD4+ T cells had their DNA profiled by the Oncomine TCR Beta short-read assay. Using its own MiXCR run on the PCR reads, TCRdb lists one record per CDR3 protein. The table records over 20,000 distinct CDR3 sequences, around two fifths of them present only once. The material was CD4+ T cells from blood, cultured in vitro, obtained about 7 months after SARS-CoV-2 vaccination. The source of these receptors is a human donor who had recovered from COVID-19.

The chain joins TRBV20-1 to TRBJ2-5; TRBD1 or TRBD2 may be the D gene (5 bases each). The CDR3 runs to 15 residues. Germline V gives CDR1 DFQATT, CDR2 SNEGSKA (reference sequence). Trimming pared 3 bases from V and 7 bases from J, leaving 21 bases between. The CDR3, as DNA: TGCAGTGCTAGTCATCCGGACACCGCCGAGGGGACCCAGTACTTC. Translation: CSASHPDTAEGTQYF.

The chain links TRBV20-1 to TRBJ1-5; no clear D gene. V lost 5 bases and J 6 bases, leaving 20 bases between the germline ends. CDR1 is DFQATT, CDR2 SNEGSKA, per germline (reference sequence). The CDR3 sequence is 15 residues long. CDR3 residues: CSASVASRASQPQHF. CDR3 bases: TGCAGTGCTTCCGTGGCTTCTAGGGCGAGTCAGCCCCAGCATTTT.

This clonotype was seen only once. Relative to the germline gene, one junction end is altered; a read error may explain this. J is TRBJ2-7 and V is TRBV11-1; possible D gene TRBD1, 6 bases. Germline-derived CDR1 and CDR2 are SGHAT and FQDESV (reference sequence). The CDR3 length is 14 residues. For the CDR3, the DNA is TGTGCCAGAAGCTTATGGACCCAGGGGCCCGAGCAGTACTTC. It specifies CARSLWTQGPEQYF.

This chain connects TRBV10-1 to TRBJ1-2; D is possibly TRBD1 (5 bases). This CDR3 contains 13 residues. V lost 9 bases, J lost 5 bases, and 16 bases lay in between. Germline V gives CDR1 WNHNN, CDR2 SYGVQD (reference sequence). The CDR3 protein is CARGRGEGYGYTF. In nucleotides, the CDR3 is TGCGCCAGGGGACGCGGGGAAGGGTATGGCTACACCTTC.

This clonotype was detected a few times. Mismatch with germline at one junction end may stem from a read error. The chain is built from TRBV18 and TRBJ1-5; 8 nucleotides agree with TRBD1. CDR1 is KGHSH, CDR2 LQKENI, per germline. CDR3 length equals 12 residues. The CDR3 region has the DNA TGTGCCAGCTCACCGACAGGGGTGGTGTTGAGATTT. The encoded protein is CASSPTGVVLRF.

This chain uses TRBV4-1 with TRBJ2-3, with D maybe TRBD1 (7 bases). V was cut by 5 bases and J by 6 bases, with 18 bases left in between. Germline CDR1 reads MGHRA; CDR2 reads YSYEKL. This CDR3 contains 15 residues. In DNA form, the CDR3 reads TGCGCCAGCAGCGATTTACCACAGGGGAGGGATACGCAGTATTTT. The encoded protein is CASSDLPQGRDTQYF.

A few counts support this clonotype. The rearrangement uses TRBV21-1 and TRBJ1-5. TRBV21-1 is given as a pseudogene. The CDR3 contains 15 residues. The CDR3 region has the DNA TGTGCCAGCAGCAACGTAAGGACGGAAAATCAGCCCCAGCATTTT. Translating it yields CASSNVRTENQPQHF.

J is TRBJ2-2 and V is TRBV24-1; D gene ambiguous. Trimming cost V 2 bases and J 3 bases, with 0 bases left between them. The CDR3 covers 12 residues. CDR1 is KGHDR, CDR2 SFDVKD, per germline. The DNA for the CDR3 is TGTGCCACCAGTGATTACACCGGGGAGCTGTTTTTT. Translating it yields CATSDYTGELFF.

The chain links TRBV19 to TRBJ1-2; tentatively, D is TRBD1 (5 bases). The length of the CDR3 is 15 residues. Trimming cost V 7 bases and J 4 bases, with 19 bases left between them. CDR1 and CDR2 (germline): LNHDA, SQIVND (reference sequence). The CDR3 DNA follows: TGTGCCAGTACCGGCCGGGGGGTTGAAGGCTATGGCTACACCTTC. This codes for CASTGRGVEGYGYTF.

The gene calls are TRBV24-1 and TRBJ2-7; 12 bases are a match to TRBD1. Germline-derived CDR1 and CDR2 are KGHDR and SFDVKD. There are 15 residues in the CDR3. V was pared by 9 bases and J by 3 bases, with 8 bases of the junction left unmatched. CDR3 in DNA: TGTGCCACCGCAGCCCGGGACAGGGGGCTCTACGAGCAGTACTTC. This translates into CATAARDRGLYEQYF.

The V call is TRBV7-2, the J call TRBJ1-2, with D possibly matching TRBD1 (5 bases). Trimming removed 3 bases from V and 7 bases from J, with 12 bases in between. Germline V gene lookup returns CDR1 SGHTA and CDR2 FQGNSA. This CDR3 contains 13 residues. CDR3 bases: TGTGCCAGCAGCTTTTCAGGGTTAGCTGGCTACACCTTC. Protein product: CASSFSGLAGYTF.